Listed here are 5 T cell receptor beta chains from one sample, sequenced in a study of T cell repertoires in cytomegalovirus infection. Antigen specificity for these receptors is unknown. Via MiXCR, TCRdb re-called the reads, giving one row per CDR3 protein. The repertoire holds 650,000 to 900,000 distinct CDR3 sequences, with roughly 29% as singletons. Sequenced here: cultured CD8+ T cells from PBMCs, sampled from culture after CMV antigen stimulation. The receptor set was obtained from a human donor in good health (CMV status not recorded). Some clones in this sample may be carry-over from other donors' samples.

This clonotype was observed a handful of times. The chain employs TRBV3-1 and TRBJ2-1, with 10 bases lining up with TRBD2. The germline gives CDR1 LGHDT, CDR2 YNNKEL (reference sequence). This CDR3 is built from 15 residues. Trimming took 6 bases from V and 8 from J; bases not matched to a gene: 10. The CDR3: CASSFPSSGGDEQFF. The CDR3 DNA is TGTGCCAGCAGTTTTCCTTCTAGCGGGGGTGATGAGCAGTTCTTC.

The V call is TRBV28, the J call TRBJ2-1, with 8 bases that match TRBD1. V lost 6 bases and J lost 2; bases outside the gene matches: 6. The CDR3 runs 15 residues. CDR1 MDHEN and CDR2 SYDVKM come from the germline V gene. As DNA, the CDR3 is TGTGCCAGCAGAGGGACAGGCGCTACCTACAATGAGCAGTTCTTC. Translated, it gives CASRGTGATYNEQFF.

This clonotype was detected only a few times. V is TRBV20-1 and J is TRBJ2-1; no definite D call. Trimming removed 5 bases at V and 0 bases at J, with 17 bases between. There are 16 residues in the CDR3. The germline V gene has CDR1 DFQATT and CDR2 SNEGSKA (reference sequence). In DNA form, the CDR3 reads TGCAGTGCTCAATCCCAGGAATCCCGCTCCTACAATGAGCAGTTCTTC. The encoded protein is CSAQSQESRSYNEQFF.

CDR3 sequence reads: CSAWTSYGYTF. The CDR3, as DNA: TGCAGTGCTTGGACATCCTATGGCTACACCTTC. The chain combines TRBV20-1 with TRBJ1-2, with a weak D call TRBD1 (5 bases). This CDR3 region has 11 residues. The V end lost 5 bases, the J end lost 4 bases, and 8 bases lay between the germline ends. The V gene's germline CDR1 is DFQATT and CDR2 SNEGSKA (reference sequence).

This chain links TRBV12-5 with TRBJ2-1; the D gene is possibly TRBD1 (6 bases). CDR1 and CDR2 (germline): LGHNT, FRNRAP. The ends were cut back, 3 bases at V and 6 bases at J, with 9 bases in the middle. The CDR3 extends over 13 amino acids. Written as DNA, the CDR3 is TGTGCTAGTGGTTTTGAGGGGGTCAATGAGCAGTTCTTC. Translating gives CASGFEGVNEQFF.